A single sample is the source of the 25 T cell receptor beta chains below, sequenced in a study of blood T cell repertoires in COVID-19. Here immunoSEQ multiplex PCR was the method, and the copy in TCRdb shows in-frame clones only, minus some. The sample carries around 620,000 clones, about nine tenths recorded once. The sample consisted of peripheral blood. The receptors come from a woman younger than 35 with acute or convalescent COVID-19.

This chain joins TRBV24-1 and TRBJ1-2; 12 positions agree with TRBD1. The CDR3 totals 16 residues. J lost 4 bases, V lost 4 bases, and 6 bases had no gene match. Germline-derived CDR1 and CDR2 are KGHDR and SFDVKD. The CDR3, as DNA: TGTGCCACCAGTGACTCCGGGACAGGGGGCCTCTATGGCTACACCTTC. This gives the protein CATSDSGTGGLYGYTF.

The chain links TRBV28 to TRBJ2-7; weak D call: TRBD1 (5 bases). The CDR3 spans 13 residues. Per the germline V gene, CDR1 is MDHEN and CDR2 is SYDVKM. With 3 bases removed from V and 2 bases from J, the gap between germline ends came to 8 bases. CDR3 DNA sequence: TGTGCCAGCAGTTTGGACAATCCCTACGAGCAGTACTTC. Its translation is CASSLDNPYEQYF.

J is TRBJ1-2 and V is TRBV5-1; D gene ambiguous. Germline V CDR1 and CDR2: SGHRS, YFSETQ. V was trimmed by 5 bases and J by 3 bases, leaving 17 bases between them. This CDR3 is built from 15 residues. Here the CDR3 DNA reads TGCGCCAGCAGTAATTCCCGGGTGTCAGACTATGGCTACACCTTC. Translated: CASSNSRVSDYGYTF.

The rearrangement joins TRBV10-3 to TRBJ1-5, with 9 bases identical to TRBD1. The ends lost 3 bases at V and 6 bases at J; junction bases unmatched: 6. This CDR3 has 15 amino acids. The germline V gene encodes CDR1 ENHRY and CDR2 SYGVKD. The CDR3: CAISEQDRGGQPQHF. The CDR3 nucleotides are TGTGCCATCAGTGAACAGGACAGGGGCGGTCAGCCCCAGCATTTT.

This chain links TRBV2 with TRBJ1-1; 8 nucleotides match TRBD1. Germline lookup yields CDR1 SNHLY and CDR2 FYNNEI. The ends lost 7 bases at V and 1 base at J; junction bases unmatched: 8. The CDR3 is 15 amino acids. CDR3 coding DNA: TGTGCCAGCACCGAACAGGGGGTGCGGAACACTGAAGCTTTCTTT. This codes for CASTEQGVRNTEAFF.

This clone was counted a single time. The CDR3 region is CASSVEGDSNQPQHF. The CDR3 DNA is TGTGCCAGCAGCGTTGAGGGGGATAGCAATCAGCCCCAGCATTTT. The chain has TRBV9 and TRBJ1-5; D is possibly TRBD1 (6 bases). Trimming pared 2 bases from V and 0 bases from J, leaving 9 bases between. The CDR3 totals 15 residues. Germline CDR1 and CDR2: SGDLS and YYNGEE.

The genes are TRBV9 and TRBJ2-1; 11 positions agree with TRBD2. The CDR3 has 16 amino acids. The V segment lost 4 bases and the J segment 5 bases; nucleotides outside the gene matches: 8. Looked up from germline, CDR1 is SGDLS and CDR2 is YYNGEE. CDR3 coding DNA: TGTGCCAGCAGCCAAAACTTAGCGGGGGGGCACAATGAGCAGTTCTTC. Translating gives CASSQNLAGGHNEQFF.

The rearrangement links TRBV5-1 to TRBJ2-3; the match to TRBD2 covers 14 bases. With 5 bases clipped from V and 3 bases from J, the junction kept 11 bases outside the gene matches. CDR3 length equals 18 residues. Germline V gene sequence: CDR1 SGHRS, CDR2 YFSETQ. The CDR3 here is CASRRPTTSGGATDTQYF. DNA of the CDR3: TGCGCCAGCAGACGACCAACGACTAGCGGGGGGGCAACAGATACGCAGTATTTT.

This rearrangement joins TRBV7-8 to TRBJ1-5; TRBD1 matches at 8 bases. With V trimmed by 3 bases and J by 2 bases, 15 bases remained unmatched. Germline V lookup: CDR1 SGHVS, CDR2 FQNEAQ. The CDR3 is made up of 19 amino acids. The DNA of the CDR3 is TGTGCCAGCAGCTTGGTCGTAGGCAGGGGGCTCTCGGGCAATCAGCCCCAGCATTTT. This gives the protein CASSLVVGRGLSGNQPQHF.

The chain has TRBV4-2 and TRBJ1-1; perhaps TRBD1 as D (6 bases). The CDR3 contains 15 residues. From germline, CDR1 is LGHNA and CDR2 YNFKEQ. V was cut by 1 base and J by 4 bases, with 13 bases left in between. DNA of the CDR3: TGTGCCAGCAGCCAAGGTCACAGGGTAGGCACTGAAGCTTTCTTT. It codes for CASSQGHRVGTEAFF.

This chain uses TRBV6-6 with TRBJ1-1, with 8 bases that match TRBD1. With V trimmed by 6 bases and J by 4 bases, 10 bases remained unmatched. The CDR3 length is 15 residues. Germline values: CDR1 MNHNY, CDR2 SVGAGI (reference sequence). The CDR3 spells CASSPGQGWGTEAFF. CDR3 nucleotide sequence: TGTGCCAGCAGCCCCGGACAGGGTTGGGGCACTGAAGCTTTCTTT.

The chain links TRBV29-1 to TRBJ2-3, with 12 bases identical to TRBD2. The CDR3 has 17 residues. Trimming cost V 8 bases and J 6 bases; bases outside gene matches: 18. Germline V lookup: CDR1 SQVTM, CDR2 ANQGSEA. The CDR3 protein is CSTRGITSGGPRDTQYF. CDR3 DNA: TGCAGCACTCGGGGTATCACTAGCGGGGGGCCTCGGGATACGCAGTATTTT.

CDR3 sequence (DNA): TGTGCCAGCAGCCTCCATCGGGACACTGAAGCTTTCTTT. Translated: CASSLHRDTEAFF. The chain is built from TRBV7-2 and TRBJ1-1; no firm D call. This CDR3 has 13 amino acids. V dropped 5 bases and J dropped 3 bases, with 10 bases sitting between them. The germline V gene encodes CDR1 SGHTA and CDR2 FQGNSA.

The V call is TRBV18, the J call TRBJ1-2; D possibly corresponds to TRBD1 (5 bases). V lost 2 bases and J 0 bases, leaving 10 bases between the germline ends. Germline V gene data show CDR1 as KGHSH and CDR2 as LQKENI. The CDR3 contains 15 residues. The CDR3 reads CASSPIDSSNYGYTF. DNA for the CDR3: TGTGCCAGCTCACCAATTGACAGTTCTAACTATGGCTACACCTTC.

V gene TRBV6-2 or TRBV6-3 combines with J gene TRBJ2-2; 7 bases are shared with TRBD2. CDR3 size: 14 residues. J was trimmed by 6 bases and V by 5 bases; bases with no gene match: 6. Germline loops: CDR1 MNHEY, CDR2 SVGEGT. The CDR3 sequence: CASSPRGESGELFF. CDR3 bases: TGTGCCAGCAGTCCCCGGGGGGAGTCCGGGGAGCTGTTTTTT.

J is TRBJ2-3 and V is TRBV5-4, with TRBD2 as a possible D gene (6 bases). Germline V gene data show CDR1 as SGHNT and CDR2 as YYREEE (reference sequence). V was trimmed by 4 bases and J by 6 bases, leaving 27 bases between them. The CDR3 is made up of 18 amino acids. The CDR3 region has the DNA TGTGCCAGCAGCCCCCCCGAGGGGACTCCCACCTCGGGGGATACGCAGTATTTT. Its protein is CASSPPEGTPTSGDTQYF.

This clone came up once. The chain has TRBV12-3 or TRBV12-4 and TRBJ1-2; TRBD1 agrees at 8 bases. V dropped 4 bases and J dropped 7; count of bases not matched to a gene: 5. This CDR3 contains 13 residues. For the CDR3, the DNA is TGTGCCAGCAGTTCGACAGGGGTCAGTGGCTACACCTTC. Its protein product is CASSSTGVSGYTF.

The CDR3 spells CASRDLRGSEDNNEQFF. CDR3 DNA sequence: TGTGCCAGCAGGGACCTGCGTGGGAGCGAGGATAACAATGAGCAGTTCTTC. The genes are TRBV9 and TRBJ2-1; weak D call: TRBD2 (5 bases). The germline gives CDR1 SGDLS, CDR2 YYNGEE. Trimming shortened V by 5 bases and J by 5 bases, and 23 bases separated the two germline ends. The CDR3 totals 17 residues.

The CDR3 protein is CASRTSGGNTEAFF. DNA of the CDR3: TGCGCCAGCAGGACCTCAGGGGGTAACACTGAAGCTTTCTTT. The chain employs TRBV5-1 and TRBJ1-1, with TRBD1 matching over 7 bases. The V gene's germline CDR1 is SGHRS and CDR2 YFSETQ. The CDR3 contains 14 residues. V shed 5 bases and J 2 bases; nucleotides not matched to a gene: 6.

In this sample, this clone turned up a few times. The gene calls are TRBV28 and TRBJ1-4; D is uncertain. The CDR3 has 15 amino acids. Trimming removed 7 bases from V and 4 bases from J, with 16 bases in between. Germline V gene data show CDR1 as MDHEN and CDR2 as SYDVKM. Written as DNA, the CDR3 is TGTGCCAGCAATCCTAGGAACCCCTATAATGAAAAACTGTTTTTT. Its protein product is CASNPRNPYNEKLFF.

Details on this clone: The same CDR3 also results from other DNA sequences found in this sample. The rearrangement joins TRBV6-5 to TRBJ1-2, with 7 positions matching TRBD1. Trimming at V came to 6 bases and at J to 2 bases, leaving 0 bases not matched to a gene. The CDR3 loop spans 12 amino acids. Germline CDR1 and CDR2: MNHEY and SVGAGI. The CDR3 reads CASRTGNYGYTF. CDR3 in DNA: TGTGCCAGCAGGACAGGGAACTATGGCTACACCTTC.

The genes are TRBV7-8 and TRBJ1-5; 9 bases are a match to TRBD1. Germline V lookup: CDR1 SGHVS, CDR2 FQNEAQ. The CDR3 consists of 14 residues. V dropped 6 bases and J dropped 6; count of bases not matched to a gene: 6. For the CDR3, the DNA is TGTGCCAGCAGGCCCGGGACAGGGCTTCAGCCCCAGCATTTT. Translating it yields CASRPGTGLQPQHF.

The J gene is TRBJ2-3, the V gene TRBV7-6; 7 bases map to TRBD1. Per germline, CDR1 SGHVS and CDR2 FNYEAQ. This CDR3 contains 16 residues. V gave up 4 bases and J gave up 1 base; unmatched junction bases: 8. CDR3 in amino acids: CASSSDVGTGTDTQYF. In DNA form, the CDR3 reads TGTGCCAGCAGCTCCGATGTAGGGACAGGCACAGATACGCAGTATTTT.

The CDR3 loop is CATSSREAGFRNTQYF. The CDR3 bases are TGTGCCACCAGTTCACGAGAGGCGGGGTTTAGGAATACGCAGTATTTT. The V and J genes are TRBV24-1 and TRBJ2-3; D perhaps matches TRBD2 (6 bases). Germline-derived CDR1 and CDR2 are KGHDR and SFDVKD. Trimming removed 6 bases from V and 7 bases from J, with 22 bases in between. This CDR3 is 16 amino acids long.

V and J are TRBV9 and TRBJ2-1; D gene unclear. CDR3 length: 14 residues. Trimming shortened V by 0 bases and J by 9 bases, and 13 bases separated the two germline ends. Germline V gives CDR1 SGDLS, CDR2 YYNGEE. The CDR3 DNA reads TGTGCCAGCAGCGTAGTATCCGGCGGTGGTGAGCAGTTCTTC. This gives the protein CASSVVSGGGEQFF.